These 27 T cell receptor beta chains originate from one sample sequenced in a study of blood T cells in healthy people across ages. Primers used in a second PCR of about 7 to 11 cycles were a sample-barcoded 5' primer and a J-beta primer mix. A single record per CDR3 protein comes from TCRdb applying MiXCR to the 5' RACE reads. The sample comprises more than 650,000 distinct CDR3 sequences, about 20% of which are singletons, and around 22% rests with the top ten. Sequencing input: blood. The origin of the receptors is a man between 65 and 79 years old in good health.

This clonotype was seen only a few times. The J gene is TRBJ1-1, the V gene TRBV6-1; 7 nucleotides align to TRBD1. CDR3 length: 17 amino acids. The germline V gene has CDR1 MNHNS and CDR2 SASEGT. V trimming: 7 bases; J trimming: 4 bases; junction bases outside the gene matches: 18. The CDR3 reads CASTLEGGAGLGTEAFF. CDR3 nucleotides: TGTGCCAGCACTCTCGAAGGGGGCGCGGGTCTTGGCACTGAAGCTTTCTTT.

This sequence joins TRBV6-5 and TRBJ1-1, with D possibly TRBD1 on 5 matching bases. This CDR3 comprises 14 residues. V gave up 2 bases and J gave up 5 bases, with 12 bases separating them. Germline CDR1 reads MNHEY; CDR2 reads SVGAGI. This CDR3 is CASSYHTSGTEAFF. Written as DNA, the CDR3 is TGTGCCAGCAGTTACCACACGTCAGGGACTGAAGCTTTCTTT.

This clonotype was detected only a few times. The CDR3 DNA is TGTGCCAGCAGCCGGACTCCTTCCTACGGAAAACTGTTTTTT. Translated, it gives CASSRTPSYGKLFF. This rearrangement joins TRBV27 to TRBJ1-4; no firm D call. Trimming took off 6 bases at V and 10 bases at J, with 18 bases between the two ends. CDR1 is MNHEY, CDR2 SMNVEV, per germline (reference sequence). The CDR3 is made up of 14 amino acids.

The chain employs TRBV29-1 and TRBJ2-7; tentatively, D is TRBD2 (7 bases). The CDR3 is made up of 14 amino acids. Looked up from germline, CDR1 is SQVTM and CDR2 is ANQGSEA. V lost 7 bases and J lost 0, with 16 bases in between. CDR3 sequence reads: CSARGGGSSYEQYF. CDR3 coding DNA: TGCAGCGCCCGAGGGGGGGGAAGCTCCTACGAGCAGTACTTC.

The gene calls are TRBV12-3 or TRBV12-4 and TRBJ2-4; tentatively, D is TRBD2 (6 bases). This CDR3 has 15 amino acids. Trimming left V 6 bases short and J 2 bases short, with 14 bases between. The CDR3 DNA sequence: TGTGCCAGCAGGAAATCCGGGGGAACCAAAAACATTCAGTACTTC. Translated, it gives CASRKSGGTKNIQYF.

This clonotype showed up just a few times. The chain has TRBV5-1 and TRBJ1-1, with D possibly matching TRBD1 (6 bases). The CDR3 has 14 amino acids. Germline CDR1 SGHRS, CDR2 YFSETQ. The V and J ends lost 1 base and 3 bases respectively, with 10 bases between them. The CDR3 loop is CASSLNRVDTEAFF. The CDR3 DNA sequence: TGCGCCAGCAGCTTGAACAGGGTAGACACTGAAGCTTTCTTT.

The chain links TRBV29-1 to TRBJ2-5; TRBD1 matches 11 bases. The J segment lost 4 bases and the V segment lost 5 bases, leaving 3 bases of the junction unmatched. The V gene's germline CDR1 is SQVTM and CDR2 ANQGSEA. The CDR3 runs to 13 residues. The CDR3 is CSVIGTGGETQYF. DNA of the CDR3: TGCAGCGTTATCGGGACAGGGGGAGAGACCCAGTACTTC.

As to this clonotype: A junction boundary mismatches the germline segment, possibly from a read error. The chain has TRBV24-1 and TRBJ2-1, with TRBD2 identical over 8 bases. CDR1 and CDR2 from the germline V gene are KGHDR and SFDVKD. This CDR3 has 16 residues. This CDR3 reads CATTDGAGTRYNEQFF. The CDR3 DNA is TGTGCCACCACTGATGGGGCCGGGACTAGATACAATGAGCAGTTCTTC.

This clonotype showed up just a few times. The chain uses TRBV20-1 and TRBJ1-3, with unresolved D. Trimming removed 0 bases at V and 0 bases at J, with 9 bases between. Germline V gene sequence: CDR1 DFQATT, CDR2 SNEGSKA (reference sequence). This CDR3 region has 15 residues. CDR3: CSARDKVLSGNTIYF. The CDR3 DNA is TGCAGTGCTAGAGATAAGGTCCTCTCTGGAAACACCATATATTTT.

As for this clonotype: The junction differs from germline at one of its ends, possibly a read error. V usage is TRBV12-3 or TRBV12-4 and J usage is TRBJ1-1; no clear D. The CDR3 loop spans 11 amino acids. Written as DNA, the CDR3 is TGTGCCAGCAGTAAGCTCACTGAAGCTTCCTTT. It is translated as CASSKLTEASF.

V usage is TRBV4-2 and J usage is TRBJ2-3; D gene unclear. Germline V gene data show CDR1 as LGHNA and CDR2 as YNFKEQ. CDR3 length: 17 amino acids. Trimming took 1 base from V and 3 from J, leaving 17 bases between them. CDR3 bases: TGTGCCAGCAGCCAAGTCAGCCCTATACCTAGTACAGATACGCAGTATTTT. Amino acids: CASSQVSPIPSTDTQYF.

A few counts support this clonotype. The CDR3 coding sequence is TGTGCCAGCAGCACCACAGGGGTTTATATCTACAATGAGCAGTTCTTC. It translates to CASSTTGVYIYNEQFF. The gene calls are TRBV7-2 and TRBJ2-1; 7 nucleotides line up with TRBD1. The V segment lost 5 bases and the J segment 3 bases; nucleotides outside the gene matches: 10. Germline CDR1 reads SGHTA; CDR2 reads FQGNSA. The CDR3 is 16 amino acids.

This clonotype occurred many times. The gene calls are TRBV20-1 and TRBJ1-4; 8 positions match TRBD1. This CDR3 spans 13 amino acids. V lost 6 bases to trimming and J lost 8 bases; unmatched junction nucleotides: 8. The germline V gene encodes CDR1 DFQATT and CDR2 SNEGSKA (reference sequence). This CDR3 reads CSASGGVGEKLFF. The DNA of the CDR3 is TGCAGTGCCTCAGGGGGCGTTGGAGAAAAACTGTTTTTT.

The V gene is TRBV29-1, the J gene TRBJ2-2; no clear D gene. Trimming took off 7 bases at V and 2 bases at J, with 8 bases between the two ends. Germline V gene lookup returns CDR1 SQVTM and CDR2 ANQGSEA. The CDR3 totals 12 residues. DNA of the CDR3: TGCAGCGCCTCAGAAAACACCGGGGAGCTGTTTTTT. Its protein is CSASENTGELFF.

In this sample, this clonotype turned up a few times. The J gene is TRBJ2-1, the V gene TRBV20-1, with 9 nucleotides matching TRBD1. The J call could be wrong; TRBJ2-5 is a better fit for the DNA end. This CDR3 comprises 13 residues. Germline V gene lookup returns CDR1 DFQATT and CDR2 SNEGSKA (reference sequence). The CDR3: CSAATGGQETQYF. The CDR3 nucleotides are TGCAGTGCTGCTACAGGGGGCCAGGAGACCCAGTACTTC.

In its sample, this clonotype was seen a few times. The V and J genes are TRBV30 and TRBJ2-1, with 8 bases lining up with TRBD2. CDR1 is GTSNPN, CDR2 SVGIG, per germline (reference sequence). The CDR3 consists of 14 residues. The J segment lost 0 bases and the V segment lost 6 bases, leaving 4 bases of the junction unmatched. The CDR3 spells CACASGSSYNEQFF. As DNA, the CDR3 is TGTGCCTGTGCGAGCGGGAGCTCCTACAATGAGCAGTTCTTC.

This clonotype was seen a few times. The chain couples TRBV29-1 to TRBJ2-1; either TRBD1 or TRBD2 may fit D (6 bases each). This CDR3 region has 13 residues. Germline assignment: CDR1 SQVTM and CDR2 ANQGSEA. V was shortened by 8 bases and J by 2 bases, with 13 bases between the two germline ends. The CDR3 here is CSSEEGAYNEQFF. In nucleotides, the CDR3 is TGCAGCTCCGAGGAGGGGGCCTACAATGAGCAGTTCTTC.

At least ten counts were recorded for this clonotype. The rearrangement links TRBV20-1 to TRBJ2-5; D remains ambiguous. This CDR3 spans 10 amino acids. With 4 bases removed from V and 2 bases from J, the gap between germline ends came to 2 bases. Per the germline V gene, CDR1 is DFQATT and CDR2 is SNEGSKA (reference sequence). The CDR3 DNA is TGCAGTGCTATTCAAGAGACCCAGTACTTC. It codes for CSAIQETQYF.

The CDR3 nucleotides are TGTGCCAGCACCTTACGGGACGACTACAATGAGCAGTTCTTC. Protein sequence: CASTLRDDYNEQFF. The V gene is TRBV12-3 or TRBV12-4, the J gene TRBJ2-1; D possibly uses TRBD1 or TRBD2 (5 bases each). CDR3 length: 14 residues. Trimming cost V 7 bases and J 3 bases, with 13 bases left between them.

V gene TRBV12-3 or TRBV12-4 combines with J gene TRBJ1-2; D may be TRBD1 (6 bases). CDR3 size: 13 residues. Trimming stripped 7 bases from V and 4 bases from J, with 13 bases between. The CDR3 DNA follows: TGTGCCAGCAACTGGCGGGGGCGCTATGGCTACACCTTC. Translation gives CASNWRGRYGYTF.

At least ten counts were recorded for this clonotype. The V and J genes are TRBV6-6 and TRBJ2-7; D is uncertain. Per the germline V gene, CDR1 is MNHNY and CDR2 is SVGAGI (reference sequence). V dropped 6 bases and J dropped 2 bases, with 14 bases sitting between them. The CDR3 spans 14 residues. The CDR3 DNA reads TGTGCCAGCAGCCAACCCCCTAAACCCTACGAGCAGTACTTC. Translating it yields CASSQPPKPYEQYF.

The genes are TRBV10-3 and TRBJ1-4; perhaps TRBD1 as D (5 bases). V gave up 1 base and J gave up 8 bases, with 14 bases separating them. CDR3 length: 15 amino acids. The V gene's germline CDR1 is ENHRY and CDR2 SYGVKD. The CDR3 loop reads CAISEFSGPQEKLFF. The CDR3 DNA is TGTGCCATCAGTGAGTTCTCGGGACCCCAGGAAAAACTGTTTTTT.

In its sample, this clonotype was seen a few times. The rearrangement links TRBV3-1 to TRBJ1-1, with TRBD1 identical over 8 bases. Germline V gene data show CDR1 as LGHDT and CDR2 as YNNKEL (reference sequence). This CDR3 is built from 18 residues. With V trimmed by 2 bases and J by 6 bases, 17 bases remained unmatched. CDR3 loop: CASSQRQGTTGGNPEAFF. The DNA of the CDR3 is TGTGCCAGCAGCCAAAGACAGGGGACGACAGGAGGTAATCCTGAAGCTTTCTTT.

The genes are TRBV7-9 and TRBJ2-5; no definite D call. Germline V gene sequence: CDR1 SEHNR, CDR2 FQNEAQ (reference sequence). The CDR3 has 13 amino acids. V was clipped by 3 bases and J by 4 bases, with 9 bases between them. The CDR3 spells CASSLTRIETQYF. Written as DNA, the CDR3 is TGTGCCAGCAGCTTGACTCGAATAGAGACCCAGTACTTC. Supplemented by reference TRBV7-9 and TRBJ2-5, the full variable domain reads DTGVSQNPRHKITKRGQNVTFRCDPISEHNRLYWYRQTLGQGPEFLTYFQNEAQLEKSRLLSDRFSAERPKGSFSTLEIQRTEQGDSAMYLCASSLTRIETQYFGPGTRLLVL.

This clonotype appeared a few times. Compared with germline, one end of the junction differs, possibly owing to a read error. This rearrangement joins TRBV7-9 to TRBJ2-7; a weak D match, TRBD2 (6 bases). The J call is doubtful: the DNA matches TRBJ2-5 better. CDR3 length: 15 amino acids. Germline-derived CDR1 and CDR2 are SEHNR and FQNEAQ (reference sequence). The CDR3 reads CASSLGSREQGTQYF. The CDR3 DNA follows: TGTGCCAGCAGCTTAGGAAGTCGGGAGCAAGGGACCCAGTACTTC.

This clonotype was seen repeatedly, ten times or more. Here the CDR3 DNA reads TGCAGTGCCGAGGGACAGGGCAAAGAGACCCAGTACTTC. This translates into CSAEGQGKETQYF. This chain connects TRBV20-1 to TRBJ2-5; 9 bases line up with TRBD1. The germline CDR1 and CDR2 sequences are DFQATT and SNEGSKA (reference sequence). The trim removed 6 bases at V and 3 bases at J, leaving 5 bases unmatched. The CDR3 runs to 13 residues.

This clonotype has a handful of counts. The chain has TRBV20-1 and TRBJ1-3; D unresolved. The CDR3 length is 13 residues. The V gene's germline CDR1 is DFQATT and CDR2 SNEGSKA (reference sequence). The V end lost 5 bases, the J end lost 4 bases, and 12 bases lay between the germline ends. The CDR3 DNA reads TGCAGTGCTCCTCTGGGTTACGGAAACACCATATATTTT. This gives the protein CSAPLGYGNTIYF.